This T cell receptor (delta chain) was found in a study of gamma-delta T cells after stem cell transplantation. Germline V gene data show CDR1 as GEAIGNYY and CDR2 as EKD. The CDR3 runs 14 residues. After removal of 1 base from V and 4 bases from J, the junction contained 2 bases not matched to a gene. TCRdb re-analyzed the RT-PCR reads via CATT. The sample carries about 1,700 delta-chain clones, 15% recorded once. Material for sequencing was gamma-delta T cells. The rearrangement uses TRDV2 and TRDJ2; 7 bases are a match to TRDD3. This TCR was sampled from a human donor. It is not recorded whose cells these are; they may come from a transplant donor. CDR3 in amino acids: CACDTGGKTAQLFF. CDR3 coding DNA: TGTGCCTGTGACACTGGGGGAAAGACAGCACAACTCTTCTTT.